The rows below give T cell receptor beta chains drawn from one sample of a study of T cell repertoires in cytomegalovirus infection. Each CDR3 protein gets one entry after TCRdb re-called the reads with MiXCR. This sample has roughly 100,000 distinct CDR3 sequences, with approximately 15% found just once. Sequences were obtained from PBMCs. The receptors were sampled from a human donor in good health (CMV status not recorded). Some clones in this sample may be carry-over from other donors' samples. The CDR3 runs from the conserved cysteine through the conserved F or W. Each record gives: V gene, D gene, J gene, clone size, CDR3 protein, CDR3 DNA. The D gene is left open where the match is weak. Part of the rows lack a size; the others show once, few, many or a class for expanded clones.

V: TRBV12-3/TRBV12-4
D: -
J: TRBJ2-7
size: -
CDR3: CASSLVLAYEQYF
DNA: TGTGCCAGCAGTTTGGTGCTGGCATACGAGCAGTACTTC

V: TRBV12-3/TRBV12-4
D: TRBD2
J: TRBJ2-5
size: -
CDR3: CASSSRGLAGGQDIQETQYF
DNA: TGTGCCAGCAGTTCCCGAGGACTAGCGGGGGGTCAGGACATACAAGAGACCCAGTACTTC

V: TRBV7-9
D: -
J: TRBJ1-3
size: -
CDR3: CASIPTASGNTIYF
DNA: TGTGCCAGCATCCCGACAGCCTCTGGAAACACCATATATTTT

V: TRBV7-2
D: TRBD2
J: TRBJ2-2
size: -
CDR3: CASSSRGGARELFF
DNA: TGTGCCAGTAGCTCACGCGGGGGTGCGCGGGAGCTGTTTTTT

V: TRBV5-6
D: TRBD1
J: TRBJ1-6
size: few
CDR3: CASSLYWQGDSPLHF
DNA: TGTGCCAGCAGCTTGTATTGGCAGGGGGATTCACCCCTCCACTTT

V: TRBV7-9
D: -
J: TRBJ2-3
size: -
CDR3: CASHRGWGSSTDTQYF
DNA: TGTGCCAGTCATAGAGGATGGGGGTCTAGCACAGATACGCAGTATTTT

V: TRBV28
D: TRBD1
J: TRBJ1-1
size: -
CDR3: CASSDPGQINTEAFF
DNA: TGTGCCAGCAGTGACCCGGGACAGATAAACACTGAAGCTTTCTTT

V: TRBV7-9
D: -
J: TRBJ1-5
size: many
CDR3: CASSLNNQPQHF
DNA: TGTGCCAGCAGCTTGAACAATCAGCCCCAGCATTTT

V: TRBV7-2
D: -
J: TRBJ1-3
size: many
CDR3: CASSLGSGNTIYF
DNA: TGTGCCAGCAGCTTAGGCTCTGGAAACACCATATATTTT

V: TRBV28
D: TRBD1
J: TRBJ2-4
size: few
CDR3: CASSLWQGAANIQYF
DNA: TGTGCCAGCAGTTTATGGCAGGGGGCTGCGAACATTCAGTACTTC

V: TRBV9
D: -
J: TRBJ1-2
size: few
CDR3: CASSATQVNYGYTF
DNA: TGTGCCAGCAGCGCGACACAGGTTAACTATGGCTACACCTTC